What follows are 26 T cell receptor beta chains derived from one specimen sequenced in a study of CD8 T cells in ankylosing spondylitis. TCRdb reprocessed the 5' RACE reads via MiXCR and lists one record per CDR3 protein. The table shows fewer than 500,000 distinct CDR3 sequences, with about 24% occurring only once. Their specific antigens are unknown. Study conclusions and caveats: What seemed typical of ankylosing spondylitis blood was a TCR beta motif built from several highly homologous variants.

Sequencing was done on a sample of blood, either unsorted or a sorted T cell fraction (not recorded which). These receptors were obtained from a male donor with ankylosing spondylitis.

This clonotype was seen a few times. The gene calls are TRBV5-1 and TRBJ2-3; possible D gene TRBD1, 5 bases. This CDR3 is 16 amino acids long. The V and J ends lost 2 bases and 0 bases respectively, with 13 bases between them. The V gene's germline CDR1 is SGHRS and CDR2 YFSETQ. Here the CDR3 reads CASSLIPGLSTDTQYF. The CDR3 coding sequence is TGCGCCAGCAGCTTAATCCCAGGGCTGAGCACAGATACGCAGTATTTT.

This CDR3 reads CSARDNRTPRTEAFF. The CDR3 region has the DNA TGCAGTGCTAGAGATAATCGGACGCCTCGGACTGAAGCTTTCTTT. The gene calls are TRBV20-1 and TRBJ1-1; D remains ambiguous. Germline loops: CDR1 DFQATT, CDR2 SNEGSKA (reference sequence). The CDR3 totals 15 residues. V lost 0 bases to trimming and J lost 5 bases, with 16 bases between them.

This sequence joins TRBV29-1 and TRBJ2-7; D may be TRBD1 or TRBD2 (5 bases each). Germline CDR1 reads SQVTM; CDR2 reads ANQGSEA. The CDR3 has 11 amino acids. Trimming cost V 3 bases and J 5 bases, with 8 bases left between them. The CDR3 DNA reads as TGCAGCGTTGATAGGGACCACGAGCAGTACTTC. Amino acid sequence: CSVDRDHEQYF.

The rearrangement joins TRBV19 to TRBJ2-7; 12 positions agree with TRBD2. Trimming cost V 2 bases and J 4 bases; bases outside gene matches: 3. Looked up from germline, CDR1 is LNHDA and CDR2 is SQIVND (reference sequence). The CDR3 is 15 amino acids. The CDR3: CASSITTSGSYEQYF. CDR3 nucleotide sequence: TGTGCCAGTAGTATAACGACTAGCGGGAGTTACGAGCAGTACTTC.

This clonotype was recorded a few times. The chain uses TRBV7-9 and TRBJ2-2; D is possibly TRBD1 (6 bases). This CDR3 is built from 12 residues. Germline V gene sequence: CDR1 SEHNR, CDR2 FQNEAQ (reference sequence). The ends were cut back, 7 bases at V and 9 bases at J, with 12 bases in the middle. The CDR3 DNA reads TGTGCCAGCACCAAGGGGGTCAGGGAGCTGTTTTTT. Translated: CASTKGVRELFF.

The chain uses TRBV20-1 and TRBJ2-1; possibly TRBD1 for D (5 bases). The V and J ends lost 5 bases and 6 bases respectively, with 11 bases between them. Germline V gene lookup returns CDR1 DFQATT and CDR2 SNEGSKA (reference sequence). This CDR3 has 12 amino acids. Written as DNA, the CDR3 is TGCAGTGCTCTTCAGGGAACCAATGAGCAGTTCTTC. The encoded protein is CSALQGTNEQFF.

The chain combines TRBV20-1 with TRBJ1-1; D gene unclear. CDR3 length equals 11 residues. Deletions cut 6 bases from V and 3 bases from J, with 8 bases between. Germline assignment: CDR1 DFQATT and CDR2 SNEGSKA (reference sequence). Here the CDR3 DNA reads TGCAGTGCGAAGGTGCACACTGAAGCTTTCTTT. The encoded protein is CSAKVHTEAFF.

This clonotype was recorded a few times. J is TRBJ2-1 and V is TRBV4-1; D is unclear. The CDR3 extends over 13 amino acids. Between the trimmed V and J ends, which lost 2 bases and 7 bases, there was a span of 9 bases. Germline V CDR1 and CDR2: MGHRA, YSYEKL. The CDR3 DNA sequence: TGCGCCAGCAGCCAACTGGGTGGTAATGAGCAGTTCTTC. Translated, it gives CASSQLGGNEQFF.

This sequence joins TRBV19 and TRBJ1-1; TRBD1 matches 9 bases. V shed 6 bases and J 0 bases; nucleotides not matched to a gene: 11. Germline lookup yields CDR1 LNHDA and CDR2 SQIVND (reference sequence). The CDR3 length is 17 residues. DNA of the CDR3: TGTGCCAGTAGAGAGGGACAGGGAATGGAAATGAACACTGAAGCTTTCTTT. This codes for CASREGQGMEMNTEAFF.

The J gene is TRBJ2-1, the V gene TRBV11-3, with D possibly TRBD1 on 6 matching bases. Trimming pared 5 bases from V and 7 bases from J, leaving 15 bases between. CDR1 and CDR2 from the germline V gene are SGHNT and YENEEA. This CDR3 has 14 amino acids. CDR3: CASSAQQGPNEQFF. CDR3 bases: TGTGCCAGCAGCGCCCAACAGGGACCGAATGAGCAGTTCTTC.

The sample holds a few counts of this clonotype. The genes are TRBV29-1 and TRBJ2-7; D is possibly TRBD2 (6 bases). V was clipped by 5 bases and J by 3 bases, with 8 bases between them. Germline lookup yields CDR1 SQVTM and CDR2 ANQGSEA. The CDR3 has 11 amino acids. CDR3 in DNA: TGCAGCGTTACTAGCTTCTACGAGCAGTACTTC. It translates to CSVTSFYEQYF.

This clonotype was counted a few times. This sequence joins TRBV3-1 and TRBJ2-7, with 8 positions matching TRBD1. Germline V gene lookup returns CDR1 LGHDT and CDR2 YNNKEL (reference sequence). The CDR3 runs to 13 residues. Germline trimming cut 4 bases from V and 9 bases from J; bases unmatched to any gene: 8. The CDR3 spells CASSLSTRGPQYV. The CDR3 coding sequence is TGTGCCAGCAGCCTATCAACCAGGGGGCCGCAGTACGTC.

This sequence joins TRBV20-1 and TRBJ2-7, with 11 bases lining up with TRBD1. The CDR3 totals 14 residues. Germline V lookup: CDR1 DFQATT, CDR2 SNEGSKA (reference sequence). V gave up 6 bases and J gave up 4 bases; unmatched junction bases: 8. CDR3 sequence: CSASGTGGVYEQYF. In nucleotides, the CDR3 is TGCAGTGCCTCCGGGACAGGGGGTGTTTACGAGCAGTACTTC.

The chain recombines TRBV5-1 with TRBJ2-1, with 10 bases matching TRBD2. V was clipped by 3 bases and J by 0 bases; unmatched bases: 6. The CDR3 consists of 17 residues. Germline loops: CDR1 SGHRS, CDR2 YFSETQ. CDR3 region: CASSSGTSENSYNEQFF. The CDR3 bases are TGCGCCAGCAGCTCCGGGACTAGCGAAAACTCCTACAATGAGCAGTTCTTC.

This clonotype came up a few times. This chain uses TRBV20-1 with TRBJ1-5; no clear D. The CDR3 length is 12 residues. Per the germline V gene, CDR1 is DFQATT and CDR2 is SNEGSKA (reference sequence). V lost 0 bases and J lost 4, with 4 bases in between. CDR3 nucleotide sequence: TGCAGTGCTAGAGATGCTAATCAGCCCCAGCATTTT. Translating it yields CSARDANQPQHF.

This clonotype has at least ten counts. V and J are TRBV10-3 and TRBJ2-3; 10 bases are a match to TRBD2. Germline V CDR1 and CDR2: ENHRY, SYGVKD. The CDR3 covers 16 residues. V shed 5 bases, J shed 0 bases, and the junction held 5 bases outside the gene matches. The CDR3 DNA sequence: TGTGCCATCAGTTCTTCGACTAGCGGGAGCACAGATACGCAGTATTTT. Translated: CAISSSTSGSTDTQYF.

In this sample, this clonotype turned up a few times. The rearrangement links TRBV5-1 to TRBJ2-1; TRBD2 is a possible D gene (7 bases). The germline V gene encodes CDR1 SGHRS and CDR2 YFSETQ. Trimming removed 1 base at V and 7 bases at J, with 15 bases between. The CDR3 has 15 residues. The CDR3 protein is CASSLFGGPRNEQFF. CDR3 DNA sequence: TGCGCCAGCAGCTTGTTCGGGGGGCCGAGGAATGAGCAGTTCTTC.

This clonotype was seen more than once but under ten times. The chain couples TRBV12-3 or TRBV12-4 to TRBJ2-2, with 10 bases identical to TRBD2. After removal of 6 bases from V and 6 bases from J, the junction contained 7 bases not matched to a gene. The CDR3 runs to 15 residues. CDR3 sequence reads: CASRPSGRDAGELFF. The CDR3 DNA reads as TGTGCCAGCAGACCGAGCGGGAGGGACGCCGGGGAGCTGTTTTTT.

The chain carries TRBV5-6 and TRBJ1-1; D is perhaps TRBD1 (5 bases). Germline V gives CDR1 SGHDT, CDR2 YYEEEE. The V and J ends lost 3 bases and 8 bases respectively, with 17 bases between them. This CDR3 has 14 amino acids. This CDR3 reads CASSSGPVRSEAFF. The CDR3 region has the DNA TGTGCCAGCAGCTCGGGACCCGTCCGCTCCGAAGCTTTCTTT.

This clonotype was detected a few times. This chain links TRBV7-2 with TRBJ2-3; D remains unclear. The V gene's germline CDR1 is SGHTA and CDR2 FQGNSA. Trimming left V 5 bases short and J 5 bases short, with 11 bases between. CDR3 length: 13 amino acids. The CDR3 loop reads CASSPRLLDTQYF. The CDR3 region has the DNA TGTGCCAGCAGCCCCCGGTTGTTAGATACGCAGTATTTT.

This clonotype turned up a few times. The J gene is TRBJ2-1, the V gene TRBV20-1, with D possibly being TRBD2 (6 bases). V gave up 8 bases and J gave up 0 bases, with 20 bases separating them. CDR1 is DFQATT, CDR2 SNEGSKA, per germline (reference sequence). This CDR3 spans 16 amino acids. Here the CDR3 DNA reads TGCAGTCCGGACCGAGCGGGCCTCAGCTCCTACAATGAGCAGTTCTTC. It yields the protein CSPDRAGLSSYNEQFF.

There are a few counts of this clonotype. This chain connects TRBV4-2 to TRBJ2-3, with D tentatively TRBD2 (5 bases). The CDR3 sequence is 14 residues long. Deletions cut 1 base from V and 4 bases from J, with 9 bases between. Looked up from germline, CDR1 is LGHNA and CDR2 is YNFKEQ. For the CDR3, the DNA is TGTGCCAGCAGCCAAGTAGCAGCGGCAGATACGCAGTATTTT. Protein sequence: CASSQVAAADTQYF.

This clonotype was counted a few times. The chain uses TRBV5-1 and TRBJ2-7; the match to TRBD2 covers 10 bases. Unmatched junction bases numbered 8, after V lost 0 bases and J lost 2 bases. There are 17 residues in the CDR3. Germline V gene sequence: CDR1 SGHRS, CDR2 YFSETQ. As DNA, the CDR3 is TGCGCCAGCAGCTTGGTTCTAGCGGGAGACCTTCCCTACGAGCAGTACTTC. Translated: CASSLVLAGDLPYEQYF.

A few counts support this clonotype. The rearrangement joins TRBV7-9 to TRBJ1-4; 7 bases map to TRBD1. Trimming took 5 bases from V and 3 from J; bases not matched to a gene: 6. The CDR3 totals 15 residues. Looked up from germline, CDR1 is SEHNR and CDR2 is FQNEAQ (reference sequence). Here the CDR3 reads CASSLQGPSNEKLFF. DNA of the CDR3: TGTGCCAGCAGCCTACAGGGGCCGTCTAATGAAAAACTGTTTTTT.

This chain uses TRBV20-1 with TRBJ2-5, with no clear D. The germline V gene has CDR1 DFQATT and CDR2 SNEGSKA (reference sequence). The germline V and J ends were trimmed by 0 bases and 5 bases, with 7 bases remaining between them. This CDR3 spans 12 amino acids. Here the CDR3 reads CSARDVKETQYF. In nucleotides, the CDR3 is TGCAGTGCTAGAGACGTGAAGGAGACCCAGTACTTC.

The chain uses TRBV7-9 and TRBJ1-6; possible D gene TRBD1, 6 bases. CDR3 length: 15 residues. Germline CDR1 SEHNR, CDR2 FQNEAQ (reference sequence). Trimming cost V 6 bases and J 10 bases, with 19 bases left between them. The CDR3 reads CASRDGWGARSPLHF. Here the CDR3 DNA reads TGTGCCAGCAGGGATGGGTGGGGGGCAAGATCACCCCTCCACTTT.